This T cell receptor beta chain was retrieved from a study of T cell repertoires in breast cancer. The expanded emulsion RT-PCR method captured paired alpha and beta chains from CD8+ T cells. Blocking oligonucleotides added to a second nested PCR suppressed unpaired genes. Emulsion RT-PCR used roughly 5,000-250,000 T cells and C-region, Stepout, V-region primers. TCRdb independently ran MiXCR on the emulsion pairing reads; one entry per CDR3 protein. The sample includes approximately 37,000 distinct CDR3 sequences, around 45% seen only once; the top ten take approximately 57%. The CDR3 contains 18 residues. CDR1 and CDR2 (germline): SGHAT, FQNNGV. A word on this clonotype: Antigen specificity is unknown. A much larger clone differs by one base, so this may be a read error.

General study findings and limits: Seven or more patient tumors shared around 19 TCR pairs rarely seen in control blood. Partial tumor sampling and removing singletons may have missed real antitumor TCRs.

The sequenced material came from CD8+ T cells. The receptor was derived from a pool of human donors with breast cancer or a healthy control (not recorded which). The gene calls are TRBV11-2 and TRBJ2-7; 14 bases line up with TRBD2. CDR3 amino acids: CVSSWRRGLAGVVYEQYF. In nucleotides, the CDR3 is TGTGTCAGCAGCTGGCGGAGGGGACTAGCGGGAGTCGTCTACGAGCAGTACTTC.